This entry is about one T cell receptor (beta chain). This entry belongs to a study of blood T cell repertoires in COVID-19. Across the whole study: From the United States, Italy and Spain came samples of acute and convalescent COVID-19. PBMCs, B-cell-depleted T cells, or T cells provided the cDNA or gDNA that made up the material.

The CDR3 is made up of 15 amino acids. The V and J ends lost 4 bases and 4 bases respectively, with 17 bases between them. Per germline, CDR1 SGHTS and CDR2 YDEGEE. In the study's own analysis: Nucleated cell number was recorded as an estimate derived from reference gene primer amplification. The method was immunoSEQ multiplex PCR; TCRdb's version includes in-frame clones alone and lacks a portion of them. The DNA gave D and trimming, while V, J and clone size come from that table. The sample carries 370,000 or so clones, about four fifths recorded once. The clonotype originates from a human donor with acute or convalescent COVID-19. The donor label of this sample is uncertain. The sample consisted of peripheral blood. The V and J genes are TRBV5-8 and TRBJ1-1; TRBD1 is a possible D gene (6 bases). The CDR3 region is CASSIFGGAPTEAFF. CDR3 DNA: TGTGCCAGCAGCATTTTTGGGGGGGCGCCCACTGAAGCTTTCTTT.